The rows below give T cell receptor beta chains drawn from one sample of a study of CD8 T cells in Susac syndrome. MiXCR was run by TCRdb on the immunoSEQ multiplex PCR reads, yielding one entry per CDR3 protein. The sample holds some 58,000 distinct CDR3 sequences; about 95% are singletons and the top ten take about 0.8%. Specimen: CD8+ T cells from PBMCs. Receptors were obtained from a human donor with Susac syndrome. CDR3s include the opening cysteine and the closing phenylalanine or tryptophan. The D gene is left open where the match is weak. Not every row has a clone size; where given, it reads once, few, many or a size class.

DNA	CDR3	D	size	length	V	J
TGTGCCAGCAGTCTTCGACAGGGGGATACGCAGTATTTT	CASSLRQGDTQYF	TRBD1	.	13	TRBV12-3/TRBV12-4	TRBJ2-3
TGTGCCTGGAGTGCTAGCGTAAGCACAGATACGCAGTATTTT	CAWSASVSTDTQYF	.	.	14	TRBV30	TRBJ2-3
TGCAGCGTTGACTCTCAGCAGGGGCCATATGAGCAGTTCTTC	CSVDSQQGPYEQFF	.	.	14	TRBV29-1	TRBJ2-1
TGTGCCAGCAGCCAAGATCAGTCGGGCCTCCACTTT	CASSQDQSGLHF	.	.	12	TRBV14	TRBJ1-6
TGTGCCAGCTCAAGCAAGACAGGCGGGAAGCATGAAGCTTTCTTT	CASSSKTGGKHEAFF	.	.	15	TRBV18	TRBJ1-1
TGTGCCTGGAGTGTTGGATCACGGGGGACCGGGGAGCTGTTTTTT	CAWSVGSRGTGELFF	.	.	15	TRBV30	TRBJ2-2
TGTGCCAGCAGTGAAGCGCTTCGGGACAGCTACTATGGCTACACCTTC	CASSEALRDSYYGYTF	TRBD1	.	16	TRBV6-1	TRBJ1-2
TGTGCCAGCAGCTTAGAACAGGGGGCTTACGAGCAGTACTTC	CASSLEQGAYEQYF	TRBD1	.	14	TRBV7-9	TRBJ2-7
TGTGCCTGCCTAAGGGGACAGTCGAACACTGAAGCTTTCTTT	CACLRGQSNTEAFF	TRBD1	once	14	TRBV30	TRBJ1-1
TGTGCCAGCAGTTTATCTAGCGGCGCAGATACGCAGTATTTT	CASSLSSGADTQYF	TRBD2	.	14	TRBV28	TRBJ2-3
TGTGCCAGCAGTTTTGGACAGGGGGCAGATACGCAGTATTTT	CASSFGQGADTQYF	TRBD1	few	14	TRBV28	TRBJ2-3
TGTGCCTGGAGTGTAGACCACACCTTC	CAWSVDHTF	.	.	9	TRBV30	TRBJ1-2
TGTGCCAGCAGTCGATCGGGGGGGAACACCGGGGAGCTGTTTTTT	CASSRSGGNTGELFF	TRBD2	.	15	TRBV6-5	TRBJ2-2
TGTGCCAGCAGCGTCCGGACCTACGAGCAGTACTTC	CASSVRTYEQYF	.	.	12	TRBV7-9	TRBJ2-7
TGTGCCAGCAGCCCGCGGGATAGCGGGGGAATCACAGATACGCAGTATTTT	CASSPRDSGGITDTQYF	TRBD2	.	17	TRBV9	TRBJ2-3
TGTGCCAGTAGTTCGACAGGGGCGACTGAAGCTTTCTTT	CASSSTGATEAFF	TRBD1	few	13	TRBV19	TRBJ1-1
TGTGCCACCTTTGTGGGTCGTGAGCAGTTCTTC	CATFVGREQFF	.	.	11	TRBV6-6	TRBJ2-1
TGCGCCAGCAGCTTGGCTGGGGGAAACTATGGCTACACCTTC	CASSLAGGNYGYTF	.	once	14	TRBV5-1	TRBJ1-2
TGTGCCTGGAGAGTCCCCAGGGTCACTATTAACACTGAAGCTTTCTTT	CAWRVPRVTINTEAFF	.	.	16	TRBV30	TRBJ1-1
TGTGCCAGCAGCTTAAGCGGGACAGACCAAGAGACCCAGTACTTC	CASSLSGTDQETQYF	.	.	15	TRBV7-9	TRBJ2-5
TGCAGTGCCGGGCTACGAGTAGATACGCAGTATTTT	CSAGLRVDTQYF	.	.	12	TRBV20-1	TRBJ2-3
TGCAGCGTTGTCCTGTGGGGGGCCAACGTCCTGACTTTC	CSVVLWGANVLTF	.	.	13	TRBV29-1	TRBJ2-6
TGCGCAGGAAGTCCGGGCCCAGAGCAGTTCTTC	CAGSPGPEQFF	.	few	11	TRBV4-1	TRBJ2-1
TGTGCCAGCAGCCCAGATCGAGTGGGAGGGAATTCACCCCTCCACTTT	CASSPDRVGGNSPLHF	.	.	16	TRBV3-1	TRBJ1-6
TGCAGTGCTAGAGAGTTGGGAATCCGCAATCAGCCCCAGCATTTT	CSARELGIRNQPQHF	.	.	15	TRBV20-1	TRBJ1-5
TGTGCCAGCAGCCAAGAAGTAGGACTCGGAGACATTAATTCACCCCTCCACTTT	CASSQEVGLGDINSPLHF	.	.	18	TRBV4-2	TRBJ1-6
TGCGCCAGCAGCCAAAGCGGGGAGCTGTTTTTT	CASSQSGELFF	.	once	11	TRBV4-1	TRBJ2-2
TGTGCCAGCAGCTCCGGGACAGGGGGAACGGGTGACCAAGAGACCCAGTACTTC	CASSSGTGGTGDQETQYF	TRBD1	.	18	TRBV7-3	TRBJ2-5
TGTGCCAGCAGCGTTACCTTGGGCGACGATAACTATGGCTACACCTTC	CASSVTLGDDNYGYTF	.	.	16	TRBV9	TRBJ1-2
TGTGCCAGCAGCTCATACGAGCAGTACTTC	CASSSYEQYF	.	.	10	TRBV11-2	TRBJ2-7
TGTGCCAGCAGCGTAGATGGGGCACAAGAGACCCAGTACTTC	CASSVDGAQETQYF	.	.	14	TRBV9	TRBJ2-5
TGTGCCATCGACAAAGGGGACGAGCAGTACTTC	CAIDKGDEQYF	.	.	11	TRBV14	TRBJ2-7
TGCGCCAGCAGCCAAGAGGAGGGGAGGAGCACAGATACGCAGTATTTT	CASSQEEGRSTDTQYF	.	.	16	TRBV4-3	TRBJ2-3
TGCGCCAGCAGCCAAGACGCGGGACGGTACTACGAGCAGTACTTC	CASSQDAGRYYEQYF	.	.	15	TRBV4-1	TRBJ2-7
TGCAGTGCTAGCGGCAGGGAGAAAGAGACCCAGTACTTC	CSASGREKETQYF	.	once	13	TRBV20-1	TRBJ2-5
TGCAGTGCTAGATCCGGGACAGCGAACACCGGGGAGCTGTTTTTT	CSARSGTANTGELFF	TRBD1	.	15	TRBV20-1	TRBJ2-2
TGCGCCAGCAGCACCCAGGGACCGGAGTATGGCTACACCTTC	CASSTQGPEYGYTF	.	.	14	TRBV5-1	TRBJ1-2
TGTGCCAGCGAACGCTACCGGGACAGGGGGCGCTTAATCCGGTCACCCCTCCACTTT	CASERYRDRGRLIRSPLHF	TRBD1	.	19	TRBV28	TRBJ1-6
TGTGCCAGCAGCTTATTTTCGGGGCAGGGTGAAAAACTGTTTTTT	CASSLFSGQGEKLFF	.	.	15	TRBV7-8	TRBJ1-4
TGTGCCAGCAGTTTATTCGGGGAGCTGTTTTTT	CASSLFGELFF	.	.	11	TRBV28	TRBJ2-2
TGTGCCAGCAGCCAAGATCTGGGGGACTCTGGAAACACCATATATTTT	CASSQDLGDSGNTIYF	.	.	16	TRBV4-2	TRBJ1-3
TGTGCCAGCAGACAGGGGTTGGGAAGGTCACCCCTCCACTTT	CASRQGLGRSPLHF	TRBD1	.	14	TRBV27	TRBJ1-6
TGTGCCAGCAGCGTTGGGGGGGCTAATGAAAAACTGTTTTTT	CASSVGGANEKLFF	.	.	14	TRBV9	TRBJ1-4
TGTGCCAGCAGCTCGACTCTAATTGATACGCAGTATTTT	CASSSTLIDTQYF	.	.	13	TRBV7-9	TRBJ2-3
TGTGCCAGCAGCGTAGGAAGTTGGGCAGGGGGCACTGAAGCTTTCTTT	CASSVGSWAGGTEAFF	TRBD1	.	16	TRBV9	TRBJ1-1
TGTGCCAGCAGTTCCAACTATGTCTCCTACGAGCAGTACTTC	CASSSNYVSYEQYF	.	.	14	TRBV6-5	TRBJ2-7
TGCAGTGCTAGATCCCGGGGCCCAGCATACAATGAGCAGTTCTTC	CSARSRGPAYNEQFF	.	.	15	TRBV20-1	TRBJ2-1
TGCAGCGTTCATACAGGCTACACCGGGGAGCTGTTTTTT	CSVHTGYTGELFF	.	.	13	TRBV29-1	TRBJ2-2
TGTGCCAGCAGTTTTTACGGGGGCGGGGAGCTGTTTTTT	CASSFYGGGELFF	.	.	13	TRBV12-3/TRBV12-4	TRBJ2-2
TGTGCCAGCAGTGTTCCAACTTCTAGCACAGATACGCAGTATTTT	CASSVPTSSTDTQYF	.	once	15	TRBV6-1	TRBJ2-3
TGCAGTGCTAGTGTCGGGGACATGAACACTGAAGCTTTCTTT	CSASVGDMNTEAFF	.	.	14	TRBV20-1	TRBJ1-1
TGTGCCAGCAGCTTAGCACGGCGGGACACTGAAGCTTTCTTT	CASSLARRDTEAFF	.	.	14	TRBV11-1	TRBJ1-1
TGTGCCAGCAGCAACCCGGGACACCTCTACGAGCAGTACTTC	CASSNPGHLYEQYF	.	.	14	TRBV9	TRBJ2-7
TGTGCCAGCAGTTTAGCGGGGACAGGGACAATAACGGATTCACCCCTCCACTTT	CASSLAGTGTITDSPLHF	TRBD1	.	18	TRBV28	TRBJ1-6
TGTGCCAGTAGTTGGGGTGACAGGACCTACGAGCAGTACTTC	CASSWGDRTYEQYF	.	.	14	TRBV19	TRBJ2-7
TGTGCCAGCAGCTTATCCACGGGGGGGAACAATGAGCAGTTCTTC	CASSLSTGGNNEQFF	TRBD2	.	15	TRBV7-8	TRBJ2-1